This TCR beta chain was obtained from a study of blood T cell repertoires in COVID-19 (TCRdb year 2020). In the study overall: Samples from collaborators originated in the United States, Italy and Spain and spanned both the acute and convalescent phases of COVID-19. Nearly every sample came with metadata listing a de-identified subject ID, COVID-19 status, age in years and sex. The repertoires were released in a freely available public database meant as a resource for research on the immune response to SARS-CoV-2. The prospective study material was composed of cDNA or gDNA derived from T cells, B-cell-depleted T cells, or PBMCs. HLA class I and class II types, where available, came from metadata supplied by the sample provider rather than from assay-based typing. Samples came from the ongoing ImmuneRACE study (first 160 participants) plus 1,254 subjects from 6 global collaborators. Subjects who had been exposed to COVID-19, were actively infected with it, or had recovered from it provided the deeply sampled blood TCRbeta repertoires that made up the dataset. Here is what the overall study found, with its caveats: The amount of clinical and demographic metadata varied by source and participant and was provided uncurated.

Spanning cysteine to phenylalanine, the CDR3 consists of 14 amino acids. Left in the record is the CDR3 DNA by itself, 42 bases read in frame from the first base. The germline V gene encodes CDR1 MRHNA and CDR2 SNTAGT. V loses 2 bases, J loses 0 bases, and the germline ends lie 6 bases apart. TCRbeta CDR3 regions were amplified from genomic DNA by means of the immunoSEQ Assay, a bias-controlled multiplex PCR. The study's own analysis went as follows. Within the assay, amplification of reference gene primers was used to estimate how many nucleated cells each sample contained. To quantify the absolute abundance of each unique TCRbeta CDR3 rearrangement, sequence reads were collapsed and filtered. For each sample, productive Simpson clonality was calculated as the square root of Simpson's diversity index over productive rearrangements. In its TCRdb copy, this immuneACCESS table keeps in-frame sequences only and misses some clones. Where compared with another copy, unresolved V genes explain less than half of these, and the others have no known cause. For V, J and clone size, that table is used; D and trimming come from the DNA. The sample profile shows some 270,000 clones; approximately 83% of them were found once. The ten largest clones represent 4.3% of the sample.

Enrolling through a virtual design, the prospective study's participants ranged in age from roughly 18 to 95 years and lived across more than 20 United States geographic areas. In the prospective study, cohorts were assigned on the basis of participant-reported clinical history obtained from a screening survey and a study questionnaire. Recovered participants in ImmuneRACE Cohort 3 were defined by two consecutive negative NP/OP PCR tests, clearance by a healthcare professional, or resolution of symptoms. In the prospective study, mobile phlebotomists collected whole blood, serum and a nasopharyngeal or oropharyngeal swab from each participant. Over a roughly two-month period, participants in the prospective study had the option of providing additional blood draws and questionnaires. Prospective study blood samples were shipped either frozen or at room temperature before DNA extraction. For this clone: Which antigen it targets is not known. Per-nucleotide qualities are absent, and no much larger clonotype sits a single base away.

What was sequenced was PBMCs or T cells enriched from blood (not recorded which). This chain joins TRBV6-4 to TRBJ2-3; 6 matching bases give a weak D call of TRBD1. The sequence was obtained from a woman in her 30s who had recovered from COVID-19. The CDR3 is CASSDGQSTDTQYF. The nucleotide sequence reads as follows: TGTGCCAGCAGTGACGGACAGAGCACAGATACGCAGTATTTT.